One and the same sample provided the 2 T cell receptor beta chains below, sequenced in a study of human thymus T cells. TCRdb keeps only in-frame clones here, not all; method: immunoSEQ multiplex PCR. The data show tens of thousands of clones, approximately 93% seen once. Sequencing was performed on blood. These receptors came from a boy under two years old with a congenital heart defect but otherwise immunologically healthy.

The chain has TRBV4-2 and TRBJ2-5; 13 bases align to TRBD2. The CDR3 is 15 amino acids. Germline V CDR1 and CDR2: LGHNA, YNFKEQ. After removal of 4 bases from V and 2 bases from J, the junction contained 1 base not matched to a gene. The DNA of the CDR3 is TGTGCCAGCAGCCGGACTAGCGGGGGTCAAGAGACCCAGTACTTC. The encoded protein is CASSRTSGGQETQYF.

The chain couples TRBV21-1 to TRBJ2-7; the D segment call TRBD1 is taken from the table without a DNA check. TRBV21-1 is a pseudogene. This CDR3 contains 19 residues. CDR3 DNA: TGTGCCAGCATACGAGACCGGGACAGGGGCCTCATGGCCGTCTACGAGCAGTACTTC. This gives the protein CASIRDRDRGLMAVYEQYF.